This T cell receptor (beta chain) was captured in a study of Ad26.COV2.S vaccination and SARS-CoV-2 variants. General observations from the study: Quantification of TCR breadth and depth may have yielded underestimates of total T cell responses.

TCRdb's table, derived via immunoSEQ multiplex PCR, lists solely in-frame clones and lacks some. The sample comprises some 410,000 clones, 92% of which are singletons, and approximately 1.7% rests with the top ten. Treatment described: some 20 received Ad26.COV2.S at low or high dose, single or two shots; a few received placebo; per-sample allocation not given. Vaccine and placebo recipients were sampled on day 63 after the first injection. Spike of the Wuhan-strain SARS-CoV-2 was expressed by an Ad26 vector, which formed the vaccine. This clone was recorded only once. Its target is unknown. Germline CDR1 LNHDA, CDR2 SQIVND (reference sequence). V lost 3 bases, J lost 4 bases, and 29 bases lay in between. This CDR3 comprises 20 residues.

The chain employs TRBV19 and TRBJ2-3; the D gene could be TRBD1 or TRBD2 (5 bases each). The TCR sequence derives from a person aged 18-60 years who received the Ad26.COV2.S COVID-19 vaccine or a placebo. Sequences were derived from peripheral blood, sampled in a trial of Ad26.COV2.S vaccine versus placebo. CDR3 in DNA: TGTGCCAGTAGTATTTCCCCCCATGTGGCCGAGGGGCGCAGTTCAGATACGCAGTATTTT. This codes for CASSISPHVAEGRSSDTQYF. Combining the CDR3 with reference TRBV19 and TRBJ2-3 gives the whole variable domain DGGITQSPKYLFRKEGQNVTLSCEQNLNHDAMYWYRQDPGQGLRLIYYSQIVNDFQKGDIAEGYSVSREKKESFPLTVTSAQKNPTAFYLCASSISPHVAEGRSSDTQYFGPGTRLTVL.